By share of the sample, the clone carrying this T cell receptor (beta chain) is medium-sized. What it binds is unknown. From germline, CDR1 is LNHNV and CDR2 YYDKDF (reference sequence). V shed 0 bases and J shed 8 bases, with 13 bases lying between them. The CDR3 is 14 amino acids. Time point here: late sampling 161 to 241 days after vaccination in three convalescent patients. Treatment given: approximately nine-day PBMC culture with coronavirus spike peptide pools or control peptides (ViraFEST assay). Cultured CD4+ T-cell DNA underwent Oncomine TCR Beta short-read sequencing. TCRdb processed the PCR reads anew with MiXCR; each CDR3 protein has one entry. This sample carries 20,000 to 30,000 distinct CDR3 sequences, roughly 27% of them seen once, and the ten largest clones take just over 7%. This sample was taken from a study of vaccination and CD4 T cells after COVID-19. Study-wide context: Blood was drawn a median roughly 68 days post second dose, range 14 to 241. Overlapping SARS-CoV-2, HCoV-NL63, HCoV-OC43 and HCoV-229E spike peptides were used to stimulate cells.

The sequence was obtained from a human donor who had recovered from COVID-19. The chain recombines TRBV15 with TRBJ1-2; D is possibly TRBD1 (6 bases). The sequencing here drew on CD4+ T cells from blood, cultured in vitro, taken about 7 months after SARS-CoV-2 vaccination. The CDR3 region has the DNA TGTGCCACCAGCAGAGAAGGGGGTAGTAGGGGCTACACCTTC. As protein: CATSREGGSRGYTF.